These 31 T cell receptor beta chains share one sample of origin, sequenced in a study of response to subunit inactivated influenza vaccine. TCRdb reprocessed the RT-PCR reads with MiXCR, giving one entry per CDR3 protein. Among about 570,000 distinct CDR3 sequences, 11% were seen once, and the ten largest hold about 11%. Separately, the same data were catalogued under a study of T cells expressing NK-cell markers. That investigation notes: Making the TCR beta cDNA relied on 5'RACE template switching with UMIs.

This material consisted of PBMCs from blood, taken on the day of vaccination. The receptors shown here come from a man over 45 who received an inactivated influenza vaccine.

This clonotype turned up a few times. The chain combines TRBV28 with TRBJ1-6; D may be TRBD1 (5 bases). The CDR3 covers 13 residues. The V gene lost 7 bases and the J gene lost 10 bases, with 14 bases spanning the gap. Looked up from germline, CDR1 is MDHEN and CDR2 is SYDVKM. The CDR3 spells CASTLRGHSPLHF. The DNA for the CDR3 is TGTGCCAGCACCCTAAGAGGACACTCACCCCTCCACTTT.

The chain couples TRBV20-1 to TRBJ1-1, with D perhaps matching TRBD1 (5 bases). The germline gives CDR1 DFQATT, CDR2 SNEGSKA (reference sequence). The CDR3 runs to 14 residues. Trimming pared 6 bases from V and 7 bases from J, leaving 21 bases between. This CDR3 is CSAKTASSIGEAFF. CDR3 bases: TGCAGTGCCAAGACAGCCTCGAGTATCGGTGAAGCTTTCTTT.

This clonotype was seen just once. Mismatch with germline at one junction end may stem from a read error. The chain is built from TRBV18 and TRBJ2-5; possibly TRBD1 for D (5 bases). The length of the CDR3 is 13 residues. Per the germline V gene, CDR1 is KGHSH and CDR2 is LQKENI. The CDR3 DNA follows: TGCGCCAGCTCCCTTGGACATGGAGAGACCCAGTACTTC. It encodes CASSLGHGETQYF.

The J gene is TRBJ1-1, the V gene TRBV5-1, with D possibly TRBD1 on 5 matching bases. The CDR3 has 17 residues. V was shortened by 1 base and J by 1 base, with 17 bases between the two germline ends. Germline CDR1 and CDR2: SGHRS and YFSETQ. CDR3 bases: TGCGCCAGCAGCTTGTCTCCTTTTAACAGGTCGAACACTGAAGCTTTCTTT. Translating gives CASSLSPFNRSNTEAFF.

This clonotype showed up just a few times. The chain carries TRBV20-1 and TRBJ2-7, with TRBD2 matching over 7 bases. Germline CDR1 and CDR2: DFQATT and SNEGSKA (reference sequence). V shed 1 base and J 7 bases; nucleotides not matched to a gene: 7. The CDR3 totals 13 residues. CDR3 coding DNA: TGCAGTGCTAGAGGGGGAGGGGAGGGAGAGCAGTACTTC. Residues: CSARGGGEGEQYF.

J is TRBJ2-5 and V is TRBV20-1; 9 bases fit TRBD2. The germline gives CDR1 DFQATT, CDR2 SNEGSKA (reference sequence). The trim removed 3 bases at V and 4 bases at J, leaving 12 bases unmatched. The CDR3 is 16 residues long. CDR3: CSASILGLATRETQYF. The CDR3 coding sequence is TGCAGTGCTAGTATTTTGGGACTAGCAACTCGAGAGACCCAGTACTTC.

A few counts support this clonotype. V and J are TRBV23-1 and TRBJ2-1; no definite D call. TRBV23-1 is an ORF, with its function uncertain. There are 14 residues in the CDR3. V was pared by 5 bases and J by 0 bases, with 8 bases between. CDR3 region: CASSSSNSYNEQFF. The CDR3 coding sequence is TGCGCCAGCAGTTCCTCCAACTCCTACAATGAGCAGTTCTTC.

The chain combines TRBV11-2 with TRBJ2-5, with D hard to call. The germline V gene encodes CDR1 SGHAT and CDR2 FQNNGV. Between the trimmed V and J ends, which lost 1 base and 5 bases, there was a span of 11 bases. The CDR3 extends over 14 amino acids. In DNA form, the CDR3 reads TGTGCCAGCAGCTTAGCCCTGACGGCTGAGACCCAGTACTTC. It specifies CASSLALTAETQYF.

CDR3 coding DNA: TGTGCCAGCAGCTTAGCTGAAATCGTGGGAGAAAAACTGTTTTTT. Translation gives CASSLAEIVGEKLFF. The rearrangement uses TRBV7-9 and TRBJ1-4; D is unclear. Germline V gene sequence: CDR1 SEHNR, CDR2 FQNEAQ (reference sequence). This CDR3 comprises 15 residues. V dropped 0 bases and J dropped 8 bases, with 13 bases sitting between them.

This clonotype was counted between two and nine times. The chain is built from TRBV7-8 and TRBJ1-5; 10 nucleotides align to TRBD1. The CDR3 is 16 amino acids. Losses at the gene ends were 7 bases for V and 2 bases for J; bases not matched to a gene: 8. The germline V gene has CDR1 SGHVS and CDR2 FQNEAQ. Here the CDR3 DNA reads TGTGCCAGCACCTCCGGACAGGGGGGACGCAATCAGCCCCAGCATTTT. It is translated as CASTSGQGGRNQPQHF.

V gene TRBV11-2 combines with J gene TRBJ2-3, with 8 nucleotides matching TRBD1. J was trimmed by 0 bases and V by 5 bases; bases with no gene match: 7. Germline CDR1 and CDR2: SGHAT and FQNNGV. The length of the CDR3 is 16 residues. The CDR3 protein is CASSPLRQGSTDTQYF. In DNA form, the CDR3 reads TGTGCCAGCAGCCCCCTTAGACAGGGGAGCACAGATACGCAGTATTTT.

A few counts support this clonotype. The rearrangement uses TRBV6-7 and TRBJ2-1; D assignment may be TRBD1 or TRBD2 (5 bases each). TRBV6-7 is placed among ORFs of uncertain function. CDR3 length: 15 amino acids. Trimming pared 2 bases from V and 5 bases from J, leaving 13 bases between. The CDR3 nucleotides are TGTGCCAGCAGTTACGGGGGACCTAAAAACAATGAGCAGTTCTTC. Protein sequence: CASSYGGPKNNEQFF.

This clonotype was counted only a few times. The V gene is TRBV5-1, the J gene TRBJ2-2; the D is unclear. The CDR3 has 16 amino acids. The germline CDR1 and CDR2 sequences are SGHRS and YFSETQ. Trimming removed 0 bases from V and 0 bases from J, with 9 bases in between. CDR3 sequence: CASSLGTSTNTGELFF. DNA of the CDR3: TGCGCCAGCAGCTTGGGTACAAGTACGAACACCGGGGAGCTGTTTTTT.

The table lists this clonotype with a few counts. The chain recombines TRBV7-2 with TRBJ2-3; D may be TRBD2 (6 bases). Trimming pared 3 bases from V and 2 bases from J, leaving 18 bases between. Germline V CDR1 and CDR2: SGHTA, FQGNSA. The CDR3 consists of 17 residues. Here the CDR3 reads CASSFALSGLYTDTQYF. The DNA for the CDR3 is TGTGCCAGCAGCTTCGCCCTCTCGGGACTCTACACAGATACGCAGTATTTT.

This clonotype was picked up many times. J is TRBJ2-3 and V is TRBV7-7, with no clear D. The CDR3 runs to 13 residues. V gave up 3 bases and J gave up 0 bases, with 4 bases separating them. The germline CDR1 and CDR2 sequences are SSHAT and FNYEAQ (reference sequence). The CDR3: CASSLHSTDTQYF. The CDR3 coding sequence is TGTGCCAGCAGCTTGCATAGCACAGATACGCAGTATTTT.

This clonotype showed up just a few times. V and J are TRBV27 and TRBJ2-7; D remains unclear. This CDR3 comprises 14 residues. V lost 2 bases to trimming and J lost 6 bases, with 14 bases between them. The germline V gene encodes CDR1 MNHEY and CDR2 SMNVEV (reference sequence). The CDR3 bases are TGTGCCAGCAGTTTAGGTCGGTTGTCCACCGAGCAGTACTTC. It translates to CASSLGRLSTEQYF.

This clonotype was detected many times. The chain employs TRBV29-1 and TRBJ2-7, with 8 bases that match TRBD1. The germline gives CDR1 SQVTM, CDR2 ANQGSEA. V trimming: 7 bases; J trimming: 6 bases; junction bases outside the gene matches: 11. This CDR3 region has 13 residues. The CDR3 sequence: CSAARGLTGEQYF. In nucleotides, the CDR3 is TGCAGCGCTGCCAGGGGGCTTACGGGCGAGCAGTACTTC.

The chain joins TRBV2 to TRBJ2-3; maybe TRBD1 (6 bases). The germline V and J ends were trimmed by 7 bases and 3 bases, with 17 bases remaining between them. The CDR3 runs 15 residues. The V gene's germline CDR1 is SNHLY and CDR2 FYNNEI. The CDR3: CASTLQGPGTDTQYF. DNA of the CDR3: TGTGCCAGCACATTACAGGGTCCGGGGACAGATACGCAGTATTTT. The whole variable domain, remainder taken from reference TRBV2 and TRBJ2-3, is EPEVTQTPSHQVTQMGQEVILRCVPISNHLYFYWYRQILGQKVEFLVSFYNNEISEKSEIFDDQFSVERPDGSNFTLKIRSTKLEDSAMYFCASTLQGPGTDTQYFGPGTRLTVL.

The chain couples TRBV5-1 to TRBJ2-3; the D gene is possibly TRBD2 (5 bases). The CDR3 covers 16 residues. With 3 bases removed from V and 3 bases from J, the gap between germline ends came to 17 bases. CDR1 and CDR2 (germline): SGHRS, YFSETQ. The CDR3 loop is CASSSLPGYQTDTQYF. The CDR3 bases are TGCGCCAGCAGCTCTCTACCGGGGTATCAAACAGATACGCAGTATTTT. Supplemented by reference TRBV5-1 and TRBJ2-3, the full variable domain reads KAGVTQTPRYLIKTRGQQVTLSCSPISGHRSVSWYQQTPGQGLQFLFEYFSETQRNKGNFPGRFSGRQFSNSRSEMNVSTLELGDSALYLCASSSLPGYQTDTQYFGPGTRLTVL.

This clonotype has just a few counts. V usage is TRBV4-1 and J usage is TRBJ1-5, with D unresolved. V dropped 0 bases and J dropped 4 bases, with 13 bases sitting between them. The CDR3 has 16 amino acids. Germline CDR1 is MGHRA and CDR2 is YSYEKL. The CDR3 DNA reads TGCGCCAGCAGCCAAGAAAGGTCCCAGAGAAATCAGCCCCAGCATTTT. Its translation is CASSQERSQRNQPQHF.

This clonotype was observed at least ten times. The chain employs TRBV6-1 and TRBJ2-1; 12 bases map to TRBD2. This CDR3 has 18 residues. Looked up from germline, CDR1 is MNHNS and CDR2 is SASEGT. V shed 4 bases and J 0 bases; nucleotides not matched to a gene: 7. This CDR3 is CASSAGLAGYTSYNEQFF. As DNA, the CDR3 is TGTGCCAGCAGTGCGGGACTAGCGGGTTACACCTCCTACAATGAGCAGTTCTTC.

The chain uses TRBV5-6 and TRBJ2-2; D possibly corresponds to TRBD1 (5 bases). The V end was cut by 0 bases, the J end by 6 bases, with 6 bases between. The CDR3 runs 13 residues. The germline V gene encodes CDR1 SGHDT and CDR2 YYEEEE. CDR3 nucleotide sequence: TGTGCCAGCAGCTTGGTACAGGCCGGGGAGCTGTTTTTT. It is translated as CASSLVQAGELFF.

This clonotype appeared many times. This sequence joins TRBV5-1 and TRBJ1-4; TRBD1 might be the D (5 bases). V lost 4 bases, J lost 0 bases, and 10 bases lay in between. The CDR3 spans 15 residues. In germline, CDR1 is SGHRS, CDR2 YFSETQ. The CDR3 DNA is TGCGCCAGCAGCCCAGGGTCCGCAACTAATGAAAAACTGTTTTTT. It is translated as CASSPGSATNEKLFF.

This clonotype has at least ten counts. The rearrangement joins TRBV5-6 to TRBJ2-7; TRBD1 agrees at 10 bases. J was trimmed by 3 bases and V by 0 bases; bases with no gene match: 3. The germline V gene encodes CDR1 SGHDT and CDR2 YYEEEE. The CDR3 contains 15 residues. CDR3: CASSLGQGAGYEQYF. The CDR3 coding sequence is TGTGCCAGCAGCTTGGGACAGGGGGCCGGCTACGAGCAGTACTTC.

This clonotype was observed a few times. The genes are TRBV5-1 and TRBJ2-3, with a possible D match to TRBD1 (5 bases). The CDR3 runs 14 residues. V gave up 4 bases and J gave up 0 bases, with 9 bases separating them. In germline, CDR1 is SGHRS, CDR2 YFSETQ. The CDR3 region has the DNA TGCGCCAGCAGCACTGCAGGGAGCACAGATACGCAGTATTTT. Its translation: CASSTAGSTDTQYF.

J is TRBJ2-1 and V is TRBV6-2 or TRBV6-3; 10 bases map to TRBD2. The ends lost 6 bases at V and 2 bases at J; junction bases unmatched: 4. The CDR3 consists of 15 residues. The germline V gene encodes CDR1 MNHEY and CDR2 SVGEGT. The CDR3 loop reads CASRRAGGPYNEQFF. CDR3 nucleotide sequence: TGTGCCAGCAGACGAGCGGGAGGGCCCTACAATGAGCAGTTCTTC.

This clonotype has more than one count but fewer than ten. The rearrangement links TRBV24-1 to TRBJ1-1; 8 nucleotides match TRBD1. The germline gives CDR1 KGHDR, CDR2 SFDVKD. V shed 0 bases and J 14 bases; nucleotides not matched to a gene: 7. The CDR3 contains 13 residues. The CDR3 DNA reads as TGTGCCACCAGTGATTTGCGGCAGGGGGCGAGATTCTTT. Its protein is CATSDLRQGARFF.

This chain connects TRBV6-1 to TRBJ2-7; D might be TRBD1 (6 bases). This CDR3 spans 15 amino acids. V shed 4 bases and J shed 1 base, with 14 bases lying between them. Germline V CDR1 and CDR2: MNHNS, SASEGT. The CDR3: CASSVRQGQSYEQYF. CDR3 coding DNA: TGTGCCAGCAGTGTTCGGCAGGGGCAATCCTACGAGCAGTACTTC.

The chain carries TRBV7-9 and TRBJ2-2; D gene ambiguous. The CDR3 covers 14 residues. Germline CDR1 and CDR2: SEHNR and FQNEAQ (reference sequence). V was clipped by 1 base and J by 6 bases, with 9 bases between them. The CDR3 sequence: CASSLVSFPGELFF. The CDR3 DNA is TGTGCCAGCAGCTTAGTCTCTTTTCCCGGGGAGCTGTTTTTT.

This clonotype appeared a few times. This chain joins TRBV15 and TRBJ2-1; a weak D match, TRBD2 (5 bases). Germline lookup yields CDR1 LNHNV and CDR2 YYDKDF (reference sequence). V lost 0 bases to trimming and J lost 10 bases, with 16 bases between them. The CDR3 consists of 15 residues. CDR3 amino acids: CATSRDGDPGREQFF. The CDR3 DNA sequence: TGTGCCACCAGCAGAGATGGCGACCCGGGAAGGGAGCAGTTCTTC.

This clonotype has only a few counts. The rearrangement joins TRBV27 to TRBJ2-1; 11 nucleotides line up with TRBD2. CDR3 length equals 16 residues. The germline gives CDR1 MNHEY, CDR2 SMNVEV (reference sequence). The V and J ends lost 4 bases and 5 bases, in that order; junction bases with no gene match: 7. CDR3 bases: TGTGCCAGCAGTTCACATCCGGGACTAGCGGACAATGAGCAGTTCTTC. Protein sequence: CASSSHPGLADNEQFF.